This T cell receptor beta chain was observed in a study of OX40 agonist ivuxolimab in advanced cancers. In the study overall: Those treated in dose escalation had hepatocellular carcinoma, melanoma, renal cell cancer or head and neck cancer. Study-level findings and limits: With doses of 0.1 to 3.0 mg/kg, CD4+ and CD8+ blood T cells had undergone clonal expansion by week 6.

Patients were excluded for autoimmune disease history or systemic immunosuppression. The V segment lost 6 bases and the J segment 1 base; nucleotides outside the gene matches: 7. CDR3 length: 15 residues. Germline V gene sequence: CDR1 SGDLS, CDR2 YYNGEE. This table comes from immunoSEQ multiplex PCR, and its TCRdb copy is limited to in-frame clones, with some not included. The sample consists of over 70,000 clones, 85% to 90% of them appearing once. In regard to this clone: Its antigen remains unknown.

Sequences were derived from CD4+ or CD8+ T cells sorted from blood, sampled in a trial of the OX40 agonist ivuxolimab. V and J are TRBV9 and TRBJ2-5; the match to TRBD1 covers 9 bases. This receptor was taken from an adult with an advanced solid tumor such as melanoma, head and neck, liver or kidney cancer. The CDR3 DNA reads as TGTGCCAGCAACAGGGGGCACAGCGGCCAAGAGACCCAGTACTTC. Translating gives CASNRGHSGQETQYF.